The next 5 T cell receptor beta chains were all read from a single sample in a study of memory CD4+ T cells and cytomegalovirus serostatus. Only in-frame clones appear in the TCRdb table, and some are missing; sequencing was by immunoSEQ multiplex PCR. The repertoire has 45,000 to 65,000 clones, 75% to 85% of them found once; the top ten carry roughly 0.84%. Single viable CD3+CD4+CD8-CD45RO+ cells were sorted as the memory CD4+ T cells. Sequenced sample: memory CD4+ T cells from blood. Receptor source: an adult in good health and CMV-seronegative.

This rearrangement joins TRBV11-2 to TRBJ1-4; no clear D gene. V was pared by 1 base and J by 5 bases, with 5 bases between. The CDR3 totals 13 residues. The germline gives CDR1 SGHAT, CDR2 FQNNGV. In nucleotides, the CDR3 is TGTGCCAGCAGCTTAGGCCTGAATGAAAAACTGTTTTTT. Protein product: CASSLGLNEKLFF.

CDR3 sequence reads: CASSVAGMDTEAFF. The CDR3 nucleotides read TGTGCCAGCAGCGTAGCAGGGATGGACACTGAAGCTTTCTTT. V and J are TRBV9 and TRBJ1-1; possibly TRBD1 for D (5 bases). Germline lookup yields CDR1 SGDLS and CDR2 YYNGEE. The ends were cut back, 0 bases at V and 3 bases at J, with 9 bases in the middle. The CDR3 length is 14 residues.

This chain connects TRBV7-2 to TRBJ2-7; D might be TRBD1 or TRBD2, each matching 5 bases. From germline, CDR1 is SGHTA and CDR2 FQGNSA. With 1 base removed from V and 2 bases from J, the gap between germline ends came to 18 bases. The CDR3 contains 17 residues. CDR3 sequence reads: CASSLELPGTGTYEQYF. The CDR3 DNA is TGTGCCAGCAGCTTAGAGCTTCCCGGGACGGGGACCTACGAGCAGTACTTC.

The rearrangement uses TRBV20-1 and TRBJ2-2; no clear D gene. V lost 7 bases to trimming and J lost 4 bases, with 7 bases between them. This CDR3 has 11 residues. The germline CDR1 and CDR2 sequences are DFQATT and SNEGSKA (reference sequence). The CDR3 spells CSVWGTGELFF. CDR3 bases: TGCAGTGTTTGGGGCACCGGGGAGCTGTTTTTT.

The V call is TRBV5-1, the J call TRBJ2-7; TRBD1 might be the D (6 bases). CDR1 and CDR2 from the germline V gene are SGHRS and YFSETQ. This CDR3 contains 13 residues. Between the trimmed V and J ends, which lost 6 bases and 0 bases, there was a span of 10 bases. CDR3 protein: CASNTGLSYEQYF. DNA for the CDR3: TGCGCCAGCAACACAGGGCTCTCCTACGAGCAGTACTTC.